Each of the 7 T cell receptor beta chains below was sequenced from the same sample in a study of OX40 agonist ivuxolimab in advanced cancers. The data were produced by immunoSEQ multiplex PCR, yet TCRdb's version contains in-frame clones alone and is incomplete. The sample holds approximately 40,000 clones; about nine tenths are singletons and the top ten take about 6.3%. The sample here was CD4+ or CD8+ T cells sorted from blood, taken in a trial of the OX40 agonist ivuxolimab. Receptors were obtained from an adult with an advanced solid tumor such as melanoma, head and neck, liver or kidney cancer.

V usage is TRBV25-1 and J usage is TRBJ1-5; D is undetermined. This CDR3 spans 15 amino acids. Germline V lookup: CDR1 MGHDK, CDR2 SYGVNS. The V end was cut by 1 base, the J end by 4 bases, with 11 bases between. DNA for the CDR3: TGTGCCAGCAGTGAATCTGGAACTAGGAATCAGCCCCAGCATTTT. Amino acid sequence: CASSESGTRNQPQHF.

This chain joins TRBV27 and TRBJ1-2; 8 nucleotides match TRBD1. Germline trimming cut 5 bases from V and 3 bases from J; bases unmatched to any gene: 20. The CDR3 runs to 19 residues. Germline V gives CDR1 MNHEY, CDR2 SMNVEV (reference sequence). The CDR3 protein is CASSPGVVRTGLPDYGYTF. Written as DNA, the CDR3 is TGTGCCAGCAGTCCAGGGGTGGTCCGGACAGGGTTGCCTGACTATGGCTACACCTTC.

The V and J genes are TRBV28 and TRBJ2-1; the match to TRBD2 covers 8 bases. Germline values: CDR1 MDHEN, CDR2 SYDVKM. The CDR3 consists of 16 residues. The V segment lost 3 bases and the J segment 6 bases; nucleotides outside the gene matches: 10. DNA of the CDR3: TGTGCCAGCAGTTTTGCCCCCCGGACTAGCTCCAATGAGCAGTTCTTC. Translating gives CASSFAPRTSSNEQFF.

The CDR3 protein is CSVEDRGRGQAYGYTF. DNA of the CDR3: TGCAGCGTTGAAGATCGGGGCAGGGGTCAAGCCTATGGCTACACCTTC. J is TRBJ1-2 and V is TRBV29-1; the D gene is possibly TRBD1 (6 bases). CDR1 SQVTM and CDR2 ANQGSEA come from the germline V gene. The CDR3 is 16 amino acids. The V and J ends lost 0 bases and 4 bases respectively, with 18 bases between them.

This chain joins TRBV7-9 and TRBJ2-4; 9 nucleotides agree with TRBD2. V trimming: 5 bases; J trimming: 0 bases; junction bases outside the gene matches: 11. CDR1 SEHNR and CDR2 FQNEAQ come from the germline V gene (reference sequence). The CDR3 runs to 18 residues. Written as DNA, the CDR3 is TGTGCCAGCAGCCCTCCGGCTAGCGGGAAATTAGCCAAAAACATTCAGTACTTC. Amino acids: CASSPPASGKLAKNIQYF. Variable domain in full (rest from reference TRBV7-9 and TRBJ2-4): DTGVSQNPRHKITKRGQNVTFRCDPISEHNRLYWYRQTLGQGPEFLTYFQNEAQLEKSRLLSDRFSAERPKGSFSTLEIQRTEQGDSAMYLCASSPPASGKLAKNIQYFGAGTRLSVL.

The chain is built from TRBV28 and TRBJ2-5; D might be TRBD2 (5 bases). V lost 5 bases and J 7 bases, leaving 14 bases between the germline ends. This CDR3 is 13 amino acids long. Germline lookup yields CDR1 MDHEN and CDR2 SYDVKM. CDR3 region: CASSRNSGVTQYF. CDR3 nucleotide sequence: TGTGCCAGCAGTCGAAATTCCGGGGTGACCCAGTACTTC.

The CDR3 bases are TGTGCCAGCAGTTACAACCGGGCAGGGGTTACCGAGCAGTACTTC. It codes for CASSYNRAGVTEQYF. The chain employs TRBV6-5 and TRBJ2-7; tentatively, D is TRBD1 (6 bases). The CDR3 is 15 amino acids. The V and J ends lost 2 bases and 6 bases respectively, with 17 bases between them. Germline assignment: CDR1 MNHEY and CDR2 SVGAGI.